One sample yielded the 25 T cell receptor beta chains listed below, sequenced in a study of blood T cells in healthy people across ages. Together with a sample-barcoded 5' primer, a J-beta primer mix was included in a second PCR lasting about 7 to 11 cycles. From the 5' RACE reads, TCRdb called clonotypes with MiXCR, one entry per CDR3 protein. The table shows 800,000 to 950,000 distinct CDR3 sequences, with approximately 35% occurring only once. Sequenced sample: blood. Receptors were obtained from a man in his late teens or twenties in good health.

This chain joins TRBV29-1 and TRBJ2-2; D not certain. There are 15 residues in the CDR3. V lost 6 bases, J lost 8 bases, and 22 bases lay in between. Germline loops: CDR1 SQVTM, CDR2 ANQGSEA. The CDR3 region is CSVAGWQSGEGELFF. In nucleotides, the CDR3 is TGCAGCGTGGCCGGCTGGCAGTCAGGAGAGGGGGAGCTGTTTTTT.

This chain uses TRBV20-1 with TRBJ2-1, with D perhaps TRBD2 (5 bases). The CDR3 has 15 amino acids. Germline lookup yields CDR1 DFQATT and CDR2 SNEGSKA (reference sequence). Trimming left V 2 bases short and J 0 bases short, with 11 bases between. CDR3 amino acids: CSARPRGDSYNEQFF. DNA for the CDR3: TGCAGTGCTAGACCCCGGGGAGACTCCTACAATGAGCAGTTCTTC.

The chain couples TRBV4-3 to TRBJ2-3, with unresolved D. The CDR3 has 15 amino acids. Germline assignment: CDR1 LGHNA and CDR2 YSLEER. The V gene lost 0 bases and the J gene lost 8 bases, with 15 bases spanning the gap. For the CDR3, the DNA is TGCGCCAGCAGCCAAGATCTATCAGCTTCGGGTACGCAGTATTTT. This gives the protein CASSQDLSASGTQYF.

J is TRBJ2-1 and V is TRBV4-3; D is unclear. The DNA end favors TRBJ2-7, so the J call may be wrong. This CDR3 comprises 15 residues. CDR1 and CDR2 from the germline V gene are LGHNA and YSLEER. The CDR3 is CASSQGSSSYNEQYF. The CDR3 DNA sequence: TGCGCCAGCAGCCAAGGCAGTAGCTCCTACAATGAGCAGTACTTC.

This chain connects TRBV5-1 to TRBJ2-1; 8 bases are shared with TRBD2. The trim removed 3 bases at V and 4 bases at J, leaving 6 bases unmatched. The CDR3 sequence is 15 residues long. Germline CDR1 SGHRS, CDR2 YFSETQ. This chain's CDR3 is CASSWGGGRYNEQFF. The DNA of the CDR3 is TGCGCCAGCAGCTGGGGCGGGGGGCGATACAATGAGCAGTTCTTC.

V is TRBV20-1 and J is TRBJ1-1, with no clear D. CDR3 size: 12 residues. V shed 4 bases and J shed 1 base, with 7 bases lying between them. CDR1 and CDR2 (germline): DFQATT, SNEGSKA (reference sequence). CDR3 sequence reads: CSAKQQNTEAFF. The CDR3 region has the DNA TGCAGTGCTAAACAGCAGAACACTGAAGCTTTCTTT.

This clonotype appeared a few times. The gene calls are TRBV24-1 and TRBJ1-1; no clear D. The germline V and J ends were trimmed by 5 bases and 1 base, with 4 bases remaining between them. The CDR3 loop spans 12 amino acids. The germline gives CDR1 KGHDR, CDR2 SFDVKD. The CDR3 loop is CATSGRNTEAFF. The CDR3 coding sequence is TGTGCCACCAGTGGGCGGAACACTGAAGCTTTCTTT.

V usage is TRBV6-2 or TRBV6-3 and J usage is TRBJ1-1; 7 nucleotides align to TRBD1. Germline lookup yields CDR1 MNHEY and CDR2 SVGEGT. The CDR3 length is 14 residues. The V gene end was trimmed by 6 bases and the J gene end by 6 bases; junction bases not matched to a gene: 10. The CDR3 DNA reads TGTGCCAGCAGCCACGGGGAACAGGGGTCTGAAGCTTTCTTT. Its translation: CASSHGEQGSEAFF.

The J gene is TRBJ2-7, the V gene TRBV7-2; D unclear. Trimming took off 3 bases at V and 1 base at J, with 7 bases between the two ends. The CDR3 contains 13 residues. The germline CDR1 and CDR2 sequences are SGHTA and FQGNSA. CDR3 loop: CASSFKYSYEQYF. In DNA, the CDR3 is TGTGCCAGCAGCTTTAAATATTCCTACGAGCAGTACTTC.

Comment on this clonotype: The junction departs from germline at one end; a sequencing error may be responsible. V gene TRBV5-1 combines with J gene TRBJ2-3; TRBD1 matches at 7 bases. This CDR3 spans 15 amino acids. The germline gives CDR1 SGHRS, CDR2 YFSETQ. CDR3 DNA sequence: TGCGCCAGCAGCTTCGGGCAGGGGGTTGCAGATGCGCAGTATTTT. Amino acids: CASSFGQGVADAQYF.

J is TRBJ2-1 and V is TRBV20-1, with D tentatively TRBD2 (6 bases). CDR3 length: 12 residues. From germline, CDR1 is DFQATT and CDR2 SNEGSKA (reference sequence). The CDR3 coding sequence is TGCGGTGACGACCGGGGAGGCTCCGAGCAGTTCTTC. Translating gives CGDDRGGSEQFF.

The chain employs TRBV7-2 and TRBJ1-1; 7 bases are shared with TRBD1. Germline CDR1 and CDR2: SGHTA and FQGNSA. The CDR3 runs to 16 residues. Trimming removed 5 bases from V and 4 bases from J; junction bases left unmatched: 13. For the CDR3, the DNA is TGTGCCAGCAGCCCAAGGGGTTCAGGGGGTGTCACTGAAGCTTTCTTT. Translating gives CASSPRGSGGVTEAFF.

This clonotype came up many times. The genes are TRBV5-1 and TRBJ2-5; TRBD1 matches at 7 bases. From germline, CDR1 is SGHRS and CDR2 YFSETQ. CDR3 size: 18 residues. V shed 2 bases and J 5 bases; nucleotides not matched to a gene: 18. CDR3 coding DNA: TGCGCCAGCAGCTTCGGGGATGAAACTACAGGGGAACGGGAGACCCAGTACTTC. Its translation: CASSFGDETTGERETQYF.

The V call is TRBV4-2, the J call TRBJ2-5, with D unclear. The length of the CDR3 is 15 residues. Germline V CDR1 and CDR2: LGHNA, YNFKEQ. V was pared by 0 bases and J by 2 bases, with 10 bases between. The DNA for the CDR3 is TGTGCCAGCAGCCAAGATGTGTCTGGACAAGAGACCCAGTACTTC. It codes for CASSQDVSGQETQYF.

This clonotype was counted between two and nine times. The CDR3 sequence: CASSGTEETQYF. CDR3 coding DNA: TGTGCCAGCAGTGGGACAGAAGAGACCCAGTACTTC. J is TRBJ2-5 and V is TRBV2; a possible D gene is TRBD1 (6 bases). V lost 4 bases to trimming and J lost 3 bases, with 6 bases between them. The CDR3 covers 12 residues. Germline-derived CDR1 and CDR2 are SNHLY and FYNNEI.

J is TRBJ1-3 and V is TRBV12-3 or TRBV12-4, with no clear D. V lost 2 bases and J 1 base, leaving 6 bases between the germline ends. The CDR3 loop spans 14 amino acids. In DNA, the CDR3 is TGTGCCAGCAGTTTAAGTATTTCTGGAAACACCATATATTTT. Translating it yields CASSLSISGNTIYF.

This clonotype occurred a few times. V and J are TRBV6-4 and TRBJ2-3; a possible D gene is TRBD1 (7 bases). Trimming removed 8 bases from V and 0 bases from J, with 12 bases in between. Germline CDR1 reads MRHNA; CDR2 reads SNTAGT. The CDR3 sequence is 14 residues long. The CDR3 sequence is CASRGTASTDTQYF. In DNA, the CDR3 is TGTGCCAGCCGCGGGACAGCCAGCACAGATACGCAGTATTTT.

As to this clonotype: This may stem from a read error, because a much larger clone lies one nucleotide away. The chain is built from TRBV25-1 and TRBJ1-5, with D unresolved. This CDR3 comprises 14 residues. CDR1 and CDR2 (germline): MGHDK, SYGVNS. V was pared by 3 bases and J by 0 bases, with 6 bases between. CDR3 residues: CASSERDSNQPQHF. In DNA, the CDR3 is TGTGCCAGCAGTGAGAGGGATAGCAATCAGCCCCAGCATTTT.

This clonotype has at least ten counts. This chain uses TRBV20-1 with TRBJ2-4; 9 bases are shared with TRBD2. This CDR3 region has 13 residues. Germline CDR1 DFQATT, CDR2 SNEGSKA (reference sequence). V trimming: 4 bases; J trimming: 3 bases; junction bases outside the gene matches: 1. The CDR3 loop is CSATTSGKNIQYF. The CDR3 DNA reads as TGCAGTGCTACGACTAGCGGCAAAAACATTCAGTACTTC.

The rearrangement links TRBV7-8 to TRBJ2-7; no clear D gene. Looked up from germline, CDR1 is SGHVS and CDR2 is FQNEAQ. Trimming left V 8 bases short and J 7 bases short, with 21 bases between. The CDR3 has 14 amino acids. The CDR3 sequence is CASGVGPVSGEQYF. DNA of the CDR3: TGTGCCAGCGGGGTCGGTCCAGTGTCCGGGGAGCAGTACTTC.

The chain recombines TRBV2 with TRBJ2-3, with D possibly TRBD2 on 5 matching bases. Germline V gene data show CDR1 as SNHLY and CDR2 as FYNNEI. Trimming took off 2 bases at V and 2 bases at J, with 11 bases between the two ends. The CDR3 runs to 15 residues. CDR3: CASSEMGDYTDTQYF. CDR3 nucleotides: TGTGCCAGCAGTGAAATGGGTGACTACACAGATACGCAGTATTTT.

The V call is TRBV20-1, the J call TRBJ1-2, with D possibly being TRBD1 (6 bases). Germline lookup yields CDR1 DFQATT and CDR2 SNEGSKA (reference sequence). The CDR3 sequence is 11 residues long. V shed 6 bases and J shed 6 bases, with 11 bases lying between them. The CDR3 DNA reads as TGCAGTGCGAAGACAGGACATGGCTACACCTTC. Encoded protein: CSAKTGHGYTF.

The chain recombines TRBV6-2 or TRBV6-3 with TRBJ1-2; 7 bases line up with TRBD1. The CDR3 runs 14 residues. Germline V gene data show CDR1 as MNHEY and CDR2 as SVGEGT. Unmatched junction bases numbered 13, after V lost 7 bases and J lost 8 bases. CDR3 amino acids: CASKKGGQRRGYTF. Here the CDR3 DNA reads TGTGCCAGCAAAAAGGGGGGACAGAGGAGAGGCTACACCTTC.

The chain carries TRBV4-1 and TRBJ1-2; possibly TRBD1 for D (6 bases). CDR3 length: 15 amino acids. Germline V gene sequence: CDR1 MGHRA, CDR2 YSYEKL. V lost 0 bases and J 0 bases, leaving 8 bases between the germline ends. CDR3 sequence reads: CASSQDSGANYGYTF. DNA for the CDR3: TGCGCCAGCAGCCAAGATTCAGGGGCTAACTATGGCTACACCTTC.

This clonotype was seen ten or more times. The rearrangement joins TRBV9 to TRBJ2-1; 7 bases are a match to TRBD1. Per germline, CDR1 SGDLS and CDR2 YYNGEE. After removal of 3 bases from V and 6 bases from J, the junction contained 6 bases not matched to a gene. The CDR3 extends over 14 amino acids. The CDR3 sequence: CASSASGTANEQFF. The CDR3 coding sequence is TGTGCCAGCAGCGCGTCCGGGACAGCCAATGAGCAGTTCTTC.